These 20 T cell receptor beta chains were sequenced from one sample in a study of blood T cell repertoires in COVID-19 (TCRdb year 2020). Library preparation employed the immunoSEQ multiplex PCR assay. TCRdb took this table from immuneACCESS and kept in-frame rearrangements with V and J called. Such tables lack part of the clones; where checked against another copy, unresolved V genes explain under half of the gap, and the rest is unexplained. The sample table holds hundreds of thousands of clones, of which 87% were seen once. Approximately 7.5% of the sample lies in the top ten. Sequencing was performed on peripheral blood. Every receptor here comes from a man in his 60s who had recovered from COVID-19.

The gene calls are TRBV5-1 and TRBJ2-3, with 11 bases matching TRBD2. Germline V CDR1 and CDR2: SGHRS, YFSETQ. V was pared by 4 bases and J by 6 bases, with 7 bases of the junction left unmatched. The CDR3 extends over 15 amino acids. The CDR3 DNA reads TGCGCCAGCAGCGACATAGCGGGGGGGCGCGATACGCAGTATTTT. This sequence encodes CASSDIAGGRDTQYF.

CDR3 protein: CASSVSGNQPQHF. The CDR3 DNA follows: TGTGCCAGCAGCGTTTCCGGGAATCAGCCCCAGCATTTT. The chain is built from TRBV9 and TRBJ1-5; D is uncertain. The CDR3 spans 13 residues. Germline V CDR1 and CDR2: SGDLS, YYNGEE. The V end was cut by 2 bases, the J end by 4 bases, with 7 bases between.

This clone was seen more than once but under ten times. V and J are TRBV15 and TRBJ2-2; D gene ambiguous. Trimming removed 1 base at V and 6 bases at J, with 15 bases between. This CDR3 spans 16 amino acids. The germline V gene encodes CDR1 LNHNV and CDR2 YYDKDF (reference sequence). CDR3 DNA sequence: TGTGCCACCAGCAGAGGAGACCACCGGAGATCCGGGGAGCTGTTTTTT. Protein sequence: CATSRGDHRRSGELFF. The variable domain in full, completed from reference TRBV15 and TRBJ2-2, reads DAMVIQNPRYQVTQFGKPVTLSCSQTLNHNVMYWYQQKSSQAPKLLFHYYDKDFNNEADTPDNFQSRRPNTSFCFLDIRSPGLGDTAMYLCATSRGDHRRSGELFFGEGSRLTVL.

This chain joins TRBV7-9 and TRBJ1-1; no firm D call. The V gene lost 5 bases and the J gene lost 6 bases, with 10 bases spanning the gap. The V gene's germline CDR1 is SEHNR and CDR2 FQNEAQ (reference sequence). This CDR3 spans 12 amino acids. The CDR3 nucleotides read TGTGCCAGCAGCCCCCTGGCCGCTGAAGCTTTCTTT. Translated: CASSPLAAEAFF.

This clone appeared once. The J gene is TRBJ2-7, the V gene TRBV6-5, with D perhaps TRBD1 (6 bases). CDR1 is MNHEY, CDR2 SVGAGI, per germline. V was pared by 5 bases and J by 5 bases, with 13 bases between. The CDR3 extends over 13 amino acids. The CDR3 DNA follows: TGTGCCAGCAGTCCTCAGGGGCTTAACGAGCAGTACTTC. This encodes CASSPQGLNEQYF.

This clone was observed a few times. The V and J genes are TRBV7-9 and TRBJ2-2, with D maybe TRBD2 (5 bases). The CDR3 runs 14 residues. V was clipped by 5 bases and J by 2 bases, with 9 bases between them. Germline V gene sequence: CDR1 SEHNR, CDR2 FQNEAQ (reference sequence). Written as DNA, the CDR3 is TGTGCCAGCAGCCTACTAGTAAACACCGGGGAGCTGTTTTTT. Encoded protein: CASSLLVNTGELFF.

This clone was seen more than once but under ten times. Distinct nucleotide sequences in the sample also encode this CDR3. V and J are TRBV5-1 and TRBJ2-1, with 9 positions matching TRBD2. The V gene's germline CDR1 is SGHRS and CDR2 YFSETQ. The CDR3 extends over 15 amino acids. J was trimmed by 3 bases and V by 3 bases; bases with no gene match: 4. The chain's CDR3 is CASSSLSGGYNEQFF. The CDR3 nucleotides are TGCGCCAGCAGCTCACTTAGCGGGGGCTACAATGAGCAGTTCTTC.

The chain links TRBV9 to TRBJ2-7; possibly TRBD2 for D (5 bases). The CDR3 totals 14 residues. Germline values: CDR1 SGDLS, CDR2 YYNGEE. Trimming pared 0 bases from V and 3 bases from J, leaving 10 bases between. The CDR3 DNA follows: TGTGCCAGCAGCGTAGGAGACTATCGCTACGAGCAGTACTTC. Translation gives CASSVGDYRYEQYF.

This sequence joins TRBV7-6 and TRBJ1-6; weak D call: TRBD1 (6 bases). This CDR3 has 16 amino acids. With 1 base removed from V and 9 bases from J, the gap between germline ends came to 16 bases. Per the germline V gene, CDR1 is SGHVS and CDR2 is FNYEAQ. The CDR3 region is CASSLGLGGAGSPLHF. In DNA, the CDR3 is TGTGCCAGCAGCTTAGGCCTTGGGGGGGCCGGTTCACCCCTCCACTTT. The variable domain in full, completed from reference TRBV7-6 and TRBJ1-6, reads GAGVSQSPRYKVTKRGQDVALRCDPISGHVSLYWYRQALGQGPEFLTYFNYEAQQDKSGLPNDRFSAERPEGSISTLTIQRTEQRDSAMYRCASSLGLGGAGSPLHFGNGTRLTVT.

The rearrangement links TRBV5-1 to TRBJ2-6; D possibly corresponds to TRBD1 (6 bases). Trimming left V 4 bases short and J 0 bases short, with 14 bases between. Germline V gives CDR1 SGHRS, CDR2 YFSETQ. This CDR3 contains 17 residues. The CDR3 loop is CASSARQVYSGANVLTF. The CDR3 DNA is TGCGCCAGCAGCGCCCGACAGGTTTACTCTGGGGCCAACGTCCTGACTTTC.

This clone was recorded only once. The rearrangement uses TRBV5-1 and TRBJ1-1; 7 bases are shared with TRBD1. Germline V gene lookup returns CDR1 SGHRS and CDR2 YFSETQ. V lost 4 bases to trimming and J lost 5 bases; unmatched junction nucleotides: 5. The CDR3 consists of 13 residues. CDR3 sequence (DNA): TGCGCCAGCAGCCGTACAGGGGAGACTGAAGCTTTCTTT. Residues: CASSRTGETEAFF.

Written as DNA, the CDR3 is TGTGCCAGCAGTTCACCGGGACAGGGAGGCCAAGACGAGCAGTACTTC. Protein: CASSSPGQGGQDEQYF. The chain is built from TRBV28 and TRBJ2-7, with TRBD1 matching 9 bases. V dropped 4 bases and J dropped 5; count of bases not matched to a gene: 12. The germline gives CDR1 MDHEN, CDR2 SYDVKM. The CDR3 consists of 16 residues.

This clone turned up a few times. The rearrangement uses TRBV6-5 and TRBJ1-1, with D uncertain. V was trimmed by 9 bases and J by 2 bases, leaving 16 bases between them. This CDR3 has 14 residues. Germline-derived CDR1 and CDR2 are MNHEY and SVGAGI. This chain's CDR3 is CARPGLVENTEAFF. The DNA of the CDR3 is TGTGCCAGGCCGGGGTTGGTTGAAAACACTGAAGCTTTCTTT.

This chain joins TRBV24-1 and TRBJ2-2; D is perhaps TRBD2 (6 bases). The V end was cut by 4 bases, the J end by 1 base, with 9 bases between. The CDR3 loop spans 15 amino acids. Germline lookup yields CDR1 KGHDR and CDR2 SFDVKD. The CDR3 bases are TGTGCCACCAGTGAGGAGGGAAGGAACACCGGGGAGCTGTTTTTT. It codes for CATSEEGRNTGELFF.

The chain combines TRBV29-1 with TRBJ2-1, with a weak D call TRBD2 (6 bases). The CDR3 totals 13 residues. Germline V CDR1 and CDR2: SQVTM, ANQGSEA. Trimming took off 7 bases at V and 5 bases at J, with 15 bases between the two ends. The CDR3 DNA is TGCAGCGCCGGGACTCGGATGGACAATGAGCAGTTCTTC. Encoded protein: CSAGTRMDNEQFF.

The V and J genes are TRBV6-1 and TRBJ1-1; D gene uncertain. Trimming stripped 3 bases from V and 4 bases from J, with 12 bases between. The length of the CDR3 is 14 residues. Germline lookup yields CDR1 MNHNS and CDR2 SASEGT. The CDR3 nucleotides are TGTGCCAGCAGTGATCCCTCCAGAATCACTGAAGCTTTCTTT. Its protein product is CASSDPSRITEAFF.

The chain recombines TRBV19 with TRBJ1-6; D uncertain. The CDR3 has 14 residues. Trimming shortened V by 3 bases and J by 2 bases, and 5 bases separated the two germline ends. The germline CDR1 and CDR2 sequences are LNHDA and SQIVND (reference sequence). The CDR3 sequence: CASSIVPYNSPLHF. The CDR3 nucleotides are TGTGCCAGTAGTATCGTCCCCTATAATTCACCCCTCCACTTT.

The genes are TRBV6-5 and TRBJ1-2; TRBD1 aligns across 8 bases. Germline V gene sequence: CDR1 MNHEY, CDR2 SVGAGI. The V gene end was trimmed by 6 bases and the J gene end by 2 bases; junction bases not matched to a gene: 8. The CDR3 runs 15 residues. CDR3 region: CASSRAGQGNYGYTF. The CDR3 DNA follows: TGTGCCAGCAGCCGCGCCGGACAGGGCAACTATGGCTACACCTTC.

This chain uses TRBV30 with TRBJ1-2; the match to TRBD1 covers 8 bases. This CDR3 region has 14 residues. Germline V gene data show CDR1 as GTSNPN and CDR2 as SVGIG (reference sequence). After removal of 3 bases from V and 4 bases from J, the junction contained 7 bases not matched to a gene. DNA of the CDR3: TGTGCCTGGAGCTTCCTCAGGGGGCTCTATGGCTACACCTTC. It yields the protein CAWSFLRGLYGYTF. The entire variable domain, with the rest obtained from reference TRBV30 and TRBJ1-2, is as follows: SQTIHQWPATLVQPVGSPLSLECTVEGTSNPNLYWYRQAAGRGLQLLFYSVGIGQISSEVPQNLSASRPQDRQFILSSKKLLLSDSGFYLCAWSFLRGLYGYTFGSGTRLTVV.

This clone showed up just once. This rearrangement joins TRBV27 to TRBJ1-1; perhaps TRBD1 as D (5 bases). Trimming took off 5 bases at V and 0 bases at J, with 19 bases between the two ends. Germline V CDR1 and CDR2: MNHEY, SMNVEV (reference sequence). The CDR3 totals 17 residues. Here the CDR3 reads CASSTRMTVPLNTEAFF. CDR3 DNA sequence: TGTGCCAGCAGTACCCGCATGACAGTTCCCCTGAACACTGAAGCTTTCTTT.